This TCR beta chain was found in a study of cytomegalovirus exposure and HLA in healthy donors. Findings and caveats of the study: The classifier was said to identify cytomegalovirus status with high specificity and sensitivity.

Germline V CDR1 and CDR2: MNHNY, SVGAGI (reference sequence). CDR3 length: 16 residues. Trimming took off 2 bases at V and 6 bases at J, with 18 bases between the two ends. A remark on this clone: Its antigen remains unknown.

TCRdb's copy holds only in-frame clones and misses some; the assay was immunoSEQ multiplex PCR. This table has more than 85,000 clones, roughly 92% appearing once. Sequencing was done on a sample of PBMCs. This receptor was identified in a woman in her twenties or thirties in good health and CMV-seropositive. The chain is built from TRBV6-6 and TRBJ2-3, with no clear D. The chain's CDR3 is CASSYPPPENLDTQYF. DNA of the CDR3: TGTGCCAGCAGTTACCCCCCCCCGGAGAATTTGGATACGCAGTATTTT.